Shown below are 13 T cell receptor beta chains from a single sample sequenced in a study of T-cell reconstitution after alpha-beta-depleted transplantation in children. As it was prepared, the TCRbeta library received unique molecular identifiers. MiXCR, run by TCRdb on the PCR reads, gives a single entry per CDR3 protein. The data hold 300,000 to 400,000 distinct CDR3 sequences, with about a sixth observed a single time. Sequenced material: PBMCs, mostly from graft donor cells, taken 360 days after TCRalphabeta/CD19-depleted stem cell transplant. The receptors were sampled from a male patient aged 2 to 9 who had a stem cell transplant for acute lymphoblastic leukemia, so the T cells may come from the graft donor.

CDR3 residues: CASSQGQALSGNTIYF. The DNA of the CDR3 is TGCGCCAGCAGCCAAGGACAGGCCCTCTCTGGAAACACCATATATTTT. The V gene is TRBV4-3, the J gene TRBJ1-3; D is possibly TRBD1 (6 bases). V lost 1 base, J lost 0 bases, and 10 bases lay in between. The CDR3 has 16 amino acids. The germline V gene encodes CDR1 LGHNA and CDR2 YSLEER.

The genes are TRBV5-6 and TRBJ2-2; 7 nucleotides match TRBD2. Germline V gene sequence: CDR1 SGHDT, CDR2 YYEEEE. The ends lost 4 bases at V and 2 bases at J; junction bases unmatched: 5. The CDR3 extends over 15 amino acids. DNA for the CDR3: TGTGCCAGCAGCCCGGGAGGACCTAACACCGGGGAGCTGTTTTTT. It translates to CASSPGGPNTGELFF.

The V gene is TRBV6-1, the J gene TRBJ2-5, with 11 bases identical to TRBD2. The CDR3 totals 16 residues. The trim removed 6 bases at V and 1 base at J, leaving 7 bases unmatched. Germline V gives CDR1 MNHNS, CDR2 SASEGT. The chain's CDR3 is CASRSGLAAIQETQYF. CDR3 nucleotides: TGTGCCAGCAGATCGGGACTAGCGGCTATCCAAGAGACCCAGTACTTC.

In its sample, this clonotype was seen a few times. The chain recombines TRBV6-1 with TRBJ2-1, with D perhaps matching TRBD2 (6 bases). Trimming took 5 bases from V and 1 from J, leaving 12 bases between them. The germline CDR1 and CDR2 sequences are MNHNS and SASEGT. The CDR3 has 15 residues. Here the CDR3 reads CASSLQAGSYNEQFF. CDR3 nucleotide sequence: TGTGCCAGCAGTCTCCAGGCGGGATCCTACAATGAGCAGTTCTTC.

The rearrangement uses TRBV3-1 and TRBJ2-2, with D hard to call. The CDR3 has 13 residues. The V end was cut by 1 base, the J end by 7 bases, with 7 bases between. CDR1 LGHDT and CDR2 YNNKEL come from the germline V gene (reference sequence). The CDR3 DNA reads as TGTGCCAGCAGCCAAGGCCCCCACGGGGAGCTGTTTTTT. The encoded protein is CASSQGPHGELFF.

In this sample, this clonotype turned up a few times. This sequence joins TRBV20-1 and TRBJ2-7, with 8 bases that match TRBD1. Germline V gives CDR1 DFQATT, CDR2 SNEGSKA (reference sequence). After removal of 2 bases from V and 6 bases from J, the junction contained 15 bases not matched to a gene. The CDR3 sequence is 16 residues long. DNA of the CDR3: TGCAGTGCTAGACAGACAGGGGCTCGGATGTTGCTCGAGCAGTACTTC. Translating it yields CSARQTGARMLLEQYF.

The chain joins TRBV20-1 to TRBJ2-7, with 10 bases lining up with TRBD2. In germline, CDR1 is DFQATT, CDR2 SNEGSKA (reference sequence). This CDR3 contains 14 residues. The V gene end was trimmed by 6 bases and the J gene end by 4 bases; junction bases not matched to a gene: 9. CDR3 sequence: CSAPWSGRGYEQYF. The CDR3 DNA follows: TGCAGTGCCCCCTGGAGCGGGAGGGGGTACGAGCAGTACTTC.

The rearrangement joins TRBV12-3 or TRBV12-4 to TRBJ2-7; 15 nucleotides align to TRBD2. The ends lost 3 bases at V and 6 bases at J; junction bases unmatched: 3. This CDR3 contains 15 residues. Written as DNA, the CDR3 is TGTGCCAGCAGTTTTTGGACTAGCGGGAGGGCCGAGCAGTACTTC. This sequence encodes CASSFWTSGRAEQYF.

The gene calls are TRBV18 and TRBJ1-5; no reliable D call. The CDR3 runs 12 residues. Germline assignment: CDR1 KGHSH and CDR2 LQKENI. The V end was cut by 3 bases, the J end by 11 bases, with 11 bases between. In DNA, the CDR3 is TGTGCCAGCTCACCTCGAGGCCGAGCCCAGCATTTT. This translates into CASSPRGRAQHF. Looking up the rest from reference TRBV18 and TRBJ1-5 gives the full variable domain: NAGVMQNPRHLVRRRGQEARLRCSPMKGHSHVYWYRQLPEEGLKFMVYLQKENIIDESGMPKERFSAEFPKEGPSILRIQQVVRGDSAAYFCASSPRGRAQHFGDGTRLSIL.

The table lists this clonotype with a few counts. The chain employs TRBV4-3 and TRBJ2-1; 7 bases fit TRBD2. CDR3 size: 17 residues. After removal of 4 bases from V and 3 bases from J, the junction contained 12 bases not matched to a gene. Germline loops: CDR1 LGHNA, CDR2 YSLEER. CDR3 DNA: TGCGCCAGCAGCCCGCTACCCGGGACTATCCACTACAATGAGCAGTTCTTC. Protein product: CASSPLPGTIHYNEQFF.

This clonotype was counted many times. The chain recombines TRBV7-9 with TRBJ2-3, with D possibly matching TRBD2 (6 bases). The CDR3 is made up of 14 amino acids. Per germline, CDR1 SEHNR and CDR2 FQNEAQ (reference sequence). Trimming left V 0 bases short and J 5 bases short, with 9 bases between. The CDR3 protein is CASSLAGGRDTQYF. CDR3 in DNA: TGTGCCAGCAGCTTAGCGGGAGGAAGAGATACGCAGTATTTT.

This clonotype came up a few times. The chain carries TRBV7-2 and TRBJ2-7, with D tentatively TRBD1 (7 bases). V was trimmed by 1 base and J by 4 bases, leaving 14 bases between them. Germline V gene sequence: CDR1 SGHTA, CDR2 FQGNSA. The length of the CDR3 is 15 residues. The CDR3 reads CASSLDAGQSYEQYF. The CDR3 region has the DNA TGTGCCAGCAGCTTAGATGCGGGACAGTCATACGAGCAGTACTTC.

CDR3 in amino acids: CASSVRLGYGELFF. The CDR3 DNA sequence: TGTGCCAGCAGTGTACGACTAGGTTACGGGGAGCTGTTTTTT. The rearrangement uses TRBV12-3 or TRBV12-4 and TRBJ2-2; perhaps TRBD2 as D (6 bases). The CDR3 covers 14 residues. V lost 5 bases to trimming and J lost 7 bases, with 14 bases between them.